This T cell receptor (beta chain) was profiled in a study of early T cells in non-severe SARS-CoV-2 infection. Many counts were recorded for this clonotype. CDR3 length equals 12 residues. Looked up from germline, CDR1 is SGHVS and CDR2 is FQNEAQ. Trimming shortened V by 4 bases and J by 10 bases, and 11 bases separated the two germline ends. In the library, individual cDNA molecules carried attached unique molecular identifiers. TCRdb itself ran the 5' RACE reads through MiXCR, one entry per CDR3 protein. Here the sample spans 50,000 to 55,000 distinct CDR3 sequences, roughly 10% being singletons. Specimen: whole blood. The chain employs TRBV7-8 and TRBJ2-1, with unresolved D. The source of this sequence is an adult who was a healthcare worker with PCR-confirmed SARS-CoV-2 infection or an uninfected control (not recorded which). The CDR3 protein is CASSSRHGEQFF. CDR3 bases: TGTGCCAGCAGCTCTCGACACGGCGAGCAGTTCTTC.